Presented here are 3 T cell receptor beta chains from one specimen sequenced in a study of identical twins. Via MiXCR, TCRdb re-called the 5' RACE reads, giving one row per CDR3 protein. The sample includes about 700,000 distinct CDR3 sequences, 6.1% of them seen just once. Sequencing input: naive T cells sorted from blood. Every receptor here comes from a man between 18 and 29 years old in good health.

The V call is TRBV12-3 or TRBV12-4, the J call TRBJ2-7; D tentatively reads TRBD1 or TRBD2 (5 bases each). Trimming removed 4 bases from V and 5 bases from J, with 18 bases in between. There are 15 residues in the CDR3. In DNA form, the CDR3 reads TGTGCCAGCAGTTCTTTTTCGGGACCGAGAGACGAGCAGTACTTC. It yields the protein CASSSFSGPRDEQYF.

The chain uses TRBV28 and TRBJ2-7; 8 positions agree with TRBD1. From germline, CDR1 is MDHEN and CDR2 SYDVKM. With 1 base clipped from V and 7 bases from J, the junction kept 9 bases outside the gene matches. This CDR3 region has 15 residues. The CDR3 spells CASSLYNRGAGEQYF. The CDR3 bases are TGTGCCAGCAGTTTATATAACAGGGGGGCCGGGGAGCAGTACTTC.

This clonotype was seen only a few times. The chain joins TRBV28 to TRBJ2-1, with TRBD2 matching over 8 bases. V was pared by 2 bases and J by 9 bases, with 9 bases of the junction left unmatched. The CDR3 spans 15 residues. Germline CDR1 is MDHEN and CDR2 is SYDVKM. CDR3: CASSLISGVGGEQFF. As DNA, the CDR3 is TGTGCCAGCAGTTTAATTAGCGGGGTCGGGGGTGAGCAGTTCTTC.